What follows are 25 T cell receptor beta chains derived from one specimen sequenced in a study of chemoradiotherapy in HPV16-positive cancers. Here immunoSEQ multiplex PCR was the method, and the copy in TCRdb shows in-frame clones only, minus some. Found here are 30,000 to 35,000 clones, around 89% of them singletons; the top ten hold 3% to 4%. Material: blood, obtained from a patient who underwent chemoradiotherapy. These receptors were collected from a human donor with HPV-associated anogenital cancer.

The rearrangement joins TRBV19 to TRBJ2-2; perhaps TRBD2 as D (5 bases). The V end was cut by 2 bases, the J end by 0 bases, with 28 bases between. This CDR3 is 22 amino acids long. Germline assignment: CDR1 LNHDA and CDR2 SQIVND (reference sequence). The DNA of the CDR3 is TGTGCCAGTAGTATAAGAGCATCCGCGACATCCCCACAGCGGACGAACACCGGGGAGCTGTTTTTT. It yields the protein CASSIRASATSPQRTNTGELFF.

The chain joins TRBV9 to TRBJ2-1; 9 nucleotides line up with TRBD2. Germline CDR1 SGDLS, CDR2 YYNGEE. The ends lost 2 bases at V and 2 bases at J; junction bases unmatched: 5. The CDR3 has 16 residues. The CDR3 sequence is CASSVGGRATYNEQFF. CDR3 in DNA: TGTGCCAGCAGCGTTGGCGGGAGGGCTACCTACAATGAGCAGTTCTTC. Based on the CDR3 plus reference TRBV9 and TRBJ2-1, the full variable domain is DSGVTQTPKHLITATGQRVTLRCSPRSGDLSVYWYQQSLDQGLQFLIQYYNGEERAKGNILERFSAQQFPDLHSELNLSSLELGDSALYFCASSVGGRATYNEQFFGPGTRLTVL.

The V and J genes are TRBV2 and TRBJ2-2; no firm D call. Germline values: CDR1 SNHLY, CDR2 FYNNEI. The V gene lost 5 bases and the J gene lost 4 bases, with 8 bases spanning the gap. This CDR3 comprises 13 residues. Here the CDR3 reads CASSQSSTGELFF. CDR3 bases: TGTGCCAGCAGTCAGTCCAGCACCGGGGAGCTGTTTTTT.

The genes are TRBV9 and TRBJ2-7, with D tentatively TRBD1 (6 bases). The CDR3 is 14 residues long. Trimming took off 4 bases at V and 6 bases at J, with 17 bases between the two ends. Per the germline V gene, CDR1 is SGDLS and CDR2 is YYNGEE. This CDR3 reads CASSSVAGAGEQYF. The CDR3 region has the DNA TGTGCCAGCAGCTCAGTAGCAGGGGCCGGCGAGCAGTACTTC. Combining the CDR3 with reference TRBV9 and TRBJ2-7 gives the whole variable domain DSGVTQTPKHLITATGQRVTLRCSPRSGDLSVYWYQQSLDQGLQFLIQYYNGEERAKGNILERFSAQQFPDLHSELNLSSLELGDSALYFCASSSVAGAGEQYFGPGTRLTVT.

This chain links TRBV9 with TRBJ1-1, with D uncertain. This CDR3 region has 15 residues. Trimming removed 0 bases at V and 0 bases at J, with 9 bases between. Germline CDR1 is SGDLS and CDR2 is YYNGEE. The CDR3 here is CASSVDPGMNTEAFF. The CDR3 DNA sequence: TGTGCCAGCAGCGTAGATCCGGGTATGAACACTGAAGCTTTCTTT.

The V gene is TRBV19, the J gene TRBJ2-1; no clear D. The CDR3 contains 14 residues. From germline, CDR1 is LNHDA and CDR2 SQIVND (reference sequence). Trimming took 5 bases from V and 2 from J, leaving 10 bases between them. Here the CDR3 DNA reads TGTGCCAGTAGTCCCCCCGGTACCTACAATGAGCAGTTCTTC. Translated, it gives CASSPPGTYNEQFF.

The chain combines TRBV10-2 with TRBJ1-2, with D hard to call. Germline V lookup: CDR1 WSHSY, CDR2 SAAADI. The CDR3 is 13 amino acids. Trimming removed 3 bases at V and 7 bases at J, with 12 bases between. This CDR3 reads CASSDGPRSGYTF. In DNA, the CDR3 is TGCGCCAGCAGTGACGGCCCGAGGAGTGGCTACACCTTC.

The rearrangement joins TRBV5-8 to TRBJ1-4; D is unresolved. V was pared by 1 base and J by 0 bases, with 7 bases between. Germline assignment: CDR1 SGHTS and CDR2 YDEGEE. The CDR3 sequence is 15 residues long. The chain's CDR3 is CASSLTFATNEKLFF. DNA for the CDR3: TGTGCCAGCAGCTTGACGTTTGCAACTAATGAAAAACTGTTTTTT. The full variable domain, with the rest looked up from reference TRBV5-8 and TRBJ1-4, is EAGVTQSPTHLIKTRGQQATLRCSPISGHTSVYWYQQALGLGLQFLLWYDEGEERNRGNFPPRFSGRQFPNYSSELNVNALELEDSALYLCASSLTFATNEKLFFGSGTQLSVL.

The chain couples TRBV4-3 to TRBJ1-4, with D possibly TRBD1 on 5 matching bases. Trimming cost V 0 bases and J 11 bases, with 13 bases left between them. Germline lookup yields CDR1 LGHNA and CDR2 YSLEER. The CDR3 extends over 14 amino acids. CDR3 bases: TGCGCCAGCAGCCAAGATAGAGACAGATCGAAACTGTTTTTT. Amino acid sequence: CASSQDRDRSKLFF.

The V call is TRBV13, the J call TRBJ2-7, with TRBD2 as a possible D gene (6 bases). The V gene lost 0 bases and the J gene lost 0 bases, with 9 bases spanning the gap. CDR3 size: 15 residues. CDR1 is PRHDT, CDR2 FYEKMQ, per germline (reference sequence). As DNA, the CDR3 is TGTGCCAGCAGCTTAGGGGGAGGTTTCTCCTACGAGCAGTACTTC. Amino acid sequence: CASSLGGGFSYEQYF.

V and J are TRBV7-2 and TRBJ2-3, with a weak D call TRBD1 (6 bases). The CDR3 is made up of 14 amino acids. Trimming took off 1 base at V and 3 bases at J, with 8 bases between the two ends. CDR1 SGHTA and CDR2 FQGNSA come from the germline V gene. The CDR3, as DNA: TGTGCCAGCAGCTTAGGGGACAATACAGATACGCAGTATTTT. Translation: CASSLGDNTDTQYF.

The chain recombines TRBV9 with TRBJ2-6; no clear D. V lost 0 bases and J lost 0, with 4 bases in between. In germline, CDR1 is SGDLS, CDR2 YYNGEE. This CDR3 is 15 amino acids long. The DNA for the CDR3 is TGTGCCAGCAGCGTAGCAGTCTCTGGGGCCAACGTCCTGACTTTC. Translated, it gives CASSVAVSGANVLTF. Variable domain in full (rest from reference TRBV9 and TRBJ2-6): DSGVTQTPKHLITATGQRVTLRCSPRSGDLSVYWYQQSLDQGLQFLIQYYNGEERAKGNILERFSAQQFPDLHSELNLSSLELGDSALYFCASSVAVSGANVLTFGAGSRLTVL.

The CDR3: CASSSWSVEAFF. DNA for the CDR3: TGTGCCAGCAGCTCCTGGTCGGTTGAAGCTTTCTTT. V is TRBV7-2 and J is TRBJ1-1; D remains unclear. There are 12 residues in the CDR3. Trimming cost V 4 bases and J 7 bases, with 10 bases left between them. Germline V gives CDR1 SGHTA, CDR2 FQGNSA.

The CDR3 here is CATSRDPASGRVRETQYF. CDR3 bases: TGTGCCACCAGCAGAGATCCGGCCAGCGGGAGGGTTAGGGAGACCCAGTACTTC. J is TRBJ2-5 and V is TRBV15; TRBD2 agrees at 10 bases. Germline CDR1 LNHNV, CDR2 YYDKDF (reference sequence). V lost 0 bases and J lost 5; bases outside the gene matches: 12. The CDR3 consists of 18 residues.

The chain couples TRBV18 to TRBJ2-7, with D unclear. CDR1 is KGHSH and CDR2 is LQKENI in the germline V gene. The CDR3 loop spans 16 amino acids. Trimming pared 0 bases from V and 3 bases from J, leaving 15 bases between. The CDR3 here is CASSPPPRNPRYEQYF. DNA for the CDR3: TGTGCCAGCTCACCACCTCCCCGCAACCCCCGCTACGAGCAGTACTTC.

V and J are TRBV18 and TRBJ2-1; 10 bases align to TRBD2. The CDR3 has 15 amino acids. After removal of 2 bases from V and 10 bases from J, the junction contained 8 bases not matched to a gene. Germline CDR1 KGHSH, CDR2 LQKENI. The CDR3 DNA follows: TGTGCCAGCTCACCAGAACTAGCGGGATCGAGCGAGCAGTTCTTC. This translates into CASSPELAGSSEQFF.

V gene TRBV11-3 combines with J gene TRBJ2-3; D possibly corresponds to TRBD1 (6 bases). V lost 5 bases, J lost 4 bases, and 13 bases lay in between. In germline, CDR1 is SGHNT, CDR2 YENEEA. CDR3 length equals 14 residues. The CDR3 DNA sequence: TGTGCCAGCAGCCTCCAGGGGCAGGCAGATACGCAGTATTTT. Residues: CASSLQGQADTQYF.

The rearrangement links TRBV19 to TRBJ2-2; 7 nucleotides line up with TRBD2. Germline assignment: CDR1 LNHDA and CDR2 SQIVND (reference sequence). With 7 bases clipped from V and 6 bases from J, the junction kept 17 bases outside the gene matches. The CDR3 runs to 17 residues. The CDR3 here is CASTIRYGEGYAGELFF. The CDR3 DNA is TGTGCCAGTACCATAAGATATGGGGAGGGGTATGCCGGGGAGCTGTTTTTT.

This clone was seen a single time. V is TRBV5-5 and J is TRBJ1-1, with a possible D match to TRBD1 (6 bases). The length of the CDR3 is 20 residues. In germline, CDR1 is SGHKS, CDR2 YYEKEE (reference sequence). V lost 1 base to trimming and J lost 1 base, with 26 bases between them. CDR3 residues: CASSLRNGGGLGPANTEAFF. The CDR3 nucleotides read TGTGCCAGCAGCTTGCGTAACGGGGGCGGGCTGGGCCCCGCGAACACTGAAGCTTTCTTT.

The gene calls are TRBV7-2 and TRBJ1-1, with TRBD1 identical over 12 bases. The CDR3 loop spans 16 amino acids. V was pared by 5 bases and J by 4 bases, with 8 bases of the junction left unmatched. CDR1 is SGHTA, CDR2 FQGNSA, per germline. In nucleotides, the CDR3 is TGTGCCAGCAGCCTCGACCGGGACAGGGGGCTCACTGAAGCTTTCTTT. Translating gives CASSLDRDRGLTEAFF. Supplemented by reference TRBV7-2 and TRBJ1-1, the full variable domain reads GAGVSQSPSNKVTEKGKDVELRCDPISGHTALYWYRQSLGQGLEFLIYFQGNSAPDKSGLPSDRFSAERTGGSVSTLTIQRTQQEDSAVYLCASSLDRDRGLTEAFFGQGTRLTVV.

The sample holds one count of this clone. The chain employs TRBV5-1 and TRBJ1-5, with 9 bases fitting TRBD1. The germline CDR1 and CDR2 sequences are SGHRS and YFSETQ. J gave up 2 bases and V 0 bases, and 3 bases lay outside the gene matches. The CDR3 is made up of 16 amino acids. The CDR3 reads CASSLGQGDGNQPQHF. The CDR3, as DNA: TGCGCCAGCAGCTTGGGACAGGGGGACGGCAATCAGCCCCAGCATTTT.

This clone was seen a single time. The V and J genes are TRBV7-2 and TRBJ2-1; the match to TRBD1 covers 8 bases. This CDR3 is 17 amino acids long. From germline, CDR1 is SGHTA and CDR2 FQGNSA. V gave up 4 bases and J gave up 6 bases; unmatched junction bases: 14. The CDR3 DNA is TGTGCCAGCAGCTCCGGCAGGGGGCAATGGGGGATCAATGAGCAGTTCTTC. Its translation: CASSSGRGQWGINEQFF.

The chain links TRBV10-3 to TRBJ1-3, with D maybe TRBD1 (5 bases). The CDR3 is made up of 16 amino acids. Germline V lookup: CDR1 ENHRY, CDR2 SYGVKD. The V and J ends lost 1 base and 7 bases respectively, with 17 bases between them. CDR3 in DNA: TGTGCCATCAGTGAGTTTCAGGGAACTGAGCCGAACACCATATATTTT. Protein sequence: CAISEFQGTEPNTIYF.

This clone was seen a few times. The chain joins TRBV5-6 to TRBJ1-2; 8 bases line up with TRBD1. The CDR3 contains 15 residues. Germline-derived CDR1 and CDR2 are SGHDT and YYEEEE. V was clipped by 0 bases and J by 3 bases; unmatched bases: 4. CDR3 coding DNA: TGTGCCAGCAGCTTGGGGGCAGGGGGCGACTATGGCTACACCTTC. This encodes CASSLGAGGDYGYTF.

V usage is TRBV5-6 and J usage is TRBJ1-1; D remains ambiguous. V dropped 4 bases and J dropped 3 bases, with 13 bases sitting between them. Germline values: CDR1 SGHDT, CDR2 YYEEEE. The CDR3 consists of 14 residues. CDR3 region: CASSLRRSDTEAFF. The CDR3 coding sequence is TGTGCCAGCAGCCTGCGGCGCAGCGACACTGAAGCTTTCTTT.